The TCR beta chain under discussion was sequenced for a study of cytomegalovirus exposure and HLA in healthy donors. J gave up 6 bases and V 5 bases, and 9 bases lay outside the gene matches. The germline gives CDR1 MDHEN, CDR2 SYDVKM. The CDR3 is 14 residues long. On this clone: Its antigen is unknown.

The study, taken as a whole, reports: Association of a missense DCLRE1C variant with TCR beta V- and J-gene trimming was reported in a later analysis. Sequence variants that were highly shared formed a cluster that was likely a sequencing artifact. The study flagged roughly 160 TCR beta chains as cytomegalovirus-associated.

13 Jbeta primers and 60 Vbeta primers were used for the PCR. Sequencing used immunoSEQ multiplex PCR; TCRdb keeps in-frame clones, though not all of them. The sample holds about 180,000 clones, about 77% seen once. The receptor was derived from a man aged 55 to 70 in good health and CMV-seronegative. Sequencing used PBMCs. The V and J genes are TRBV28 and TRBJ1-1; 7 bases match TRBD1. The CDR3 sequence: CASSPAQGTPEAFF. DNA for the CDR3: TGTGCCAGCAGTCCGGCACAGGGGACCCCTGAAGCTTTCTTT. The whole variable domain, filled in from reference TRBV28 and TRBJ1-1, reads DVKVTQSSRYLVKRTGEKVFLECVQDMDHENMFWYRQDPGLGLRLIYFSYDVKMKEKGDIPEGYSVSREKKERFSLILESASTNQTSMYLCASSPAQGTPEAFFGQGTRLTVV.